This T cell receptor beta chain was observed in a study of OX40 agonist ivuxolimab in advanced cancers. The germline V and J ends were trimmed by 4 bases and 0 bases, with 22 bases remaining between them. CDR1 and CDR2 (germline): SGHNT, YENEEA. The CDR3 contains 18 residues. Data came from immunoSEQ multiplex PCR; TCRdb stores just in-frame clones and leaves some out. The data contain some 76,000 clones, approximately 89% of them singletons. This clonotype originated in an adult with an advanced solid tumor such as melanoma, head and neck, liver or kidney cancer. This sample comprised CD4+ or CD8+ T cells sorted from blood, obtained in a trial of the OX40 agonist ivuxolimab. The chain links TRBV11-3 to TRBJ2-7; D gene ambiguous. The CDR3 sequence is CASSWWAPYGRYSYEQYF. The CDR3 DNA is TGTGCCAGCAGCTGGTGGGCCCCCTATGGACGGTACTCCTACGAGCAGTACTTC.